Below, 13 T cell receptor beta chains from the same sample are listed, as sequenced in a study of T-cell reconstitution after alpha-beta-depleted transplantation in children. Unique molecular identifiers were used in preparing the TCRbeta library. One entry per CDR3 protein results from TCRdb running MiXCR on the PCR reads. Of 200,000 or so distinct CDR3 sequences in the sample, 5% to 7.5% were seen once. Sequences were derived from PBMCs, sampled before TCRalphabeta/CD19-depleted stem cell transplant. These receptors all come from a girl under three years old with combined immunodeficiency, due to receive a stem cell transplant.

This clonotype occurred many times. CDR3 in amino acids: CASSKGDTQYF. The CDR3 nucleotides read TGTGCCAGCAGCAAAGGGGATACGCAGTATTTT. This rearrangement joins TRBV13 to TRBJ2-3; D gene unclear. CDR1 is PRHDT, CDR2 FYEKMQ, per germline (reference sequence). V lost 5 bases and J 6 bases, leaving 6 bases between the germline ends. This CDR3 has 11 residues.

Many counts were recorded for this clonotype. The chain links TRBV7-8 to TRBJ1-6; D may be TRBD1 (6 bases). Germline CDR1 SGHVS, CDR2 FQNEAQ. Trimming cost V 5 bases and J 8 bases, with 19 bases left between them. The CDR3 extends over 16 amino acids. Written as DNA, the CDR3 is TGTGCCAGCAGCGCAGGACAGACGGTGTTTGATTCACCCCTCCACTTT. The encoded protein is CASSAGQTVFDSPLHF.

At least ten counts were recorded for this clonotype. V usage is TRBV2 and J usage is TRBJ1-4; D is unclear. The CDR3 contains 11 residues. Germline CDR1 and CDR2: SNHLY and FYNNEI. The V gene lost 3 bases and the J gene lost 7 bases, with 3 bases spanning the gap. DNA for the CDR3: TGTGCCAGCAGTGACTTTGAAAAACTGTTTTTT. Amino acids: CASSDFEKLFF.

This clonotype occurred many times. The V and J genes are TRBV20-1 and TRBJ2-1; D gene ambiguous. Germline CDR1 is DFQATT and CDR2 is SNEGSKA (reference sequence). This CDR3 spans 14 amino acids. Trimming pared 2 bases from V and 1 base from J, leaving 9 bases between. In nucleotides, the CDR3 is TGCAGTGCTAGACCCCTGAGTTCCTACAATGAGCAGTTCTTC. Amino acid sequence: CSARPLSSYNEQFF.

The chain has TRBV20-1 and TRBJ1-4; a possible D gene is TRBD1 (5 bases). Per germline, CDR1 DFQATT and CDR2 SNEGSKA (reference sequence). V lost 7 bases and J 6 bases, leaving 18 bases between the germline ends. The CDR3 runs 14 residues. CDR3 nucleotide sequence: TGCAGTGGTAAACACCGGGACGGATATGAAAAACTGTTTTTT. This gives the protein CSGKHRDGYEKLFF.

In its sample, this clonotype was seen a few times. In nucleotides, the CDR3 is TGTGCCAGCAGTTTCCCGGGACAGGGAGCTGAGCAGTTCTTC. This codes for CASSFPGQGAEQFF. The rearrangement uses TRBV28 and TRBJ2-1; 9 nucleotides line up with TRBD1. CDR1 is MDHEN, CDR2 SYDVKM, per germline. The CDR3 is made up of 14 amino acids. After removal of 3 bases from V and 9 bases from J, the junction contained 6 bases not matched to a gene.

Ten or more counts support this clonotype. This chain joins TRBV29-1 and TRBJ2-3, with D hard to call. With 4 bases removed from V and 0 bases from J, the gap between germline ends came to 20 bases. This CDR3 comprises 17 residues. Germline CDR1 and CDR2: SQVTM and ANQGSEA. Here the CDR3 DNA reads TGCAGCGTTGCCGTCAATGGGTATGGATTTAGCACAGATACGCAGTATTTT. This sequence encodes CSVAVNGYGFSTDTQYF.

This clonotype has a count of ten or more. This chain links TRBV5-6 with TRBJ2-1, with D perhaps matching TRBD1 (6 bases). CDR1 is SGHDT, CDR2 YYEEEE, per germline. The CDR3 contains 12 residues. The V gene lost 4 bases and the J gene lost 8 bases, with 10 bases spanning the gap. Here the CDR3 reads CASSPGHHEQFF. The CDR3 nucleotides read TGTGCCAGCAGCCCGGGACACCATGAGCAGTTCTTC.

This clonotype came up many times. V is TRBV12-5 and J is TRBJ2-1; D not resolved. Trimming took off 7 bases at V and 3 bases at J, with 10 bases between the two ends. Germline CDR1 reads LGHNT; CDR2 reads FRNRAP. CDR3 length equals 13 residues. CDR3 loop: CASARSVYNEQFF. CDR3 DNA sequence: TGTGCTAGTGCCCGGAGCGTCTACAATGAGCAGTTCTTC.

The table lists this clonotype with many counts. The V call is TRBV4-3, the J call TRBJ1-5; D gene unclear. This CDR3 contains 14 residues. Germline CDR1 reads LGHNA; CDR2 reads YSLEER. The germline V and J ends were trimmed by 1 base and 6 bases, with 10 bases remaining between them. CDR3 sequence reads: CASSQVQSGQPQHF. CDR3 nucleotides: TGCGCCAGCAGCCAAGTTCAGTCGGGTCAGCCCCAGCATTTT.

In its sample, this clonotype was seen many times. V usage is TRBV28 and J usage is TRBJ2-7; D gene uncertain. With 10 bases removed from V and 3 bases from J, the gap between germline ends came to 16 bases. Germline loops: CDR1 MDHEN, CDR2 SYDVKM. The CDR3 loop spans 13 amino acids. CDR3 protein: CATTTLGGYEQYF. CDR3 DNA: TGTGCCACCACGACGCTGGGTGGCTACGAGCAGTACTTC.

Turning to this clonotype: A much larger clone lies one base from this, so it may be a read error. Given the absence of the conserved phenylalanine or tryptophan at the CDR3 end, a read error is likely. The genes are TRBV20-1 and TRBJ1-5; D is uncertain. Looked up from germline, CDR1 is DFQATT and CDR2 is SNEGSKA (reference sequence). V dropped 6 bases and J dropped 0 bases, with 9 bases sitting between them. CDR3 size: 13 residues. The CDR3 is CSAGTGSNQPQHY. CDR3 coding DNA: TGCAGTGCCGGAACCGGTAGCAATCAGCCCCAGCATTAT.

This chain links TRBV7-9 with TRBJ1-4, with D unresolved. The CDR3 is made up of 14 amino acids. Germline V gene lookup returns CDR1 SEHNR and CDR2 FQNEAQ (reference sequence). V dropped 1 base and J dropped 5 bases, with 8 bases sitting between them. The DNA for the CDR3 is TGTGCCAGCAGCTTAGAACAGCGGAATGAAAAACTGTTTTTT. This codes for CASSLEQRNEKLFF.